This T cell receptor (beta chain) was identified during a study of T cell clonotyping in hematopoietic cell transplantation (dated by TCRdb to the early 2020s). About the investigation overall: The study collected roughly 150 blood samples from 35 consecutive transplant recipients and their related donors. Patients were recruited between September 2015 and 2017 and followed until September 2020 or death. General conclusions and limits of the study: Broader TCR repertoire diversity after transplant was predicted by Inverse Simpson Index values from donors and from recipients before transplant. The sample size was limited and the cells went unsorted, which meant the CD4 and CD8 repertoire contributions could not be told apart. Overlap with donor repertoires was found for only a small fraction of recipient repertoires, with over 95% found to appear de novo at the given depth. After transplant, TCR diversity in recipients dropped, and pathologically expanded clonotypes increased progressively from day 30 to day 180.

This clone showed up just once. The specificity of this receptor is unknown. No clone much larger than this one lies a single base away; base qualities are absent. With the immunoSEQ assay, which is a bias-controlled multiplex PCR relying on V- and J-specific primers, TCR beta CDR3 regions were amplified from genomic DNA. In a second PCR step, a proprietary barcode and Illumina adapter sequences were attached to the CDR3 amplicons. An Illumina MiSeq instrument was used for sequencing of the CDR3 libraries. The original methods were these. Export and quality control were done with immunoSEQ Analyzer 3.0, while downstream analyses used R Bioconductor and Immunarch. Only productive rearrangements in the normalized downsampled data set were used to calculate repertoire metrics. Clonotypes larger than 5 templates in the normalized cohort were defined as pathologically expanded. Repertoire diversity was measured with the Inverse Simpson Index. To capture all clonotypes, CMV-specificity analyses were performed on the non-normalized data set. Imported from immuneACCESS, the table was reduced by TCRdb to in-frame sequences with V and J called. These copies leave out some clones; in studies compared against another copy, an unresolved V gene accounts for under half, and the cause of the remainder is not known. The V and J calls and clone size come from that table; D and trimming were worked out from the DNA. The sample table lists 3,500 to 4,500 clones, 65% to 80% of them with a count of one. The ten largest clones add up to around 8.5% of the sample.

The sample's time point, from its label and the paper: 100 days after allo-HCT. Recipient blood was collected about 28 days before transplant and at days 30, 100 and 180 after transplant. Using Nuclei Lysis Solution, genomic DNA was extracted from unfractionated peripheral blood mononuclear cells that were either fresh or cryopreserved. The TCR sequence derives from a male patient between 60 and 69 years old who had an allogeneic stem cell transplant, so the T cells may come from the graft donor. Some clones in this sample may be carry-over from other donors' samples. The material was PBMCs, obtained 100 days after allogeneic stem cell transplant.

The nucleotides read TGTGCCAGCAGTTTAGGAGGGAGCTATAATTCACCCCTCCACTTT. Its coded protein is CASSLGGSYNSPLHF. The rearranged segments are TRBV28 and TRBJ1-6; a confident D gene designation cannot be given. Sequences MDHEN (CDR1) and SYDVKM (CDR2) are obtained from the germline V gene. V sheds 2 bases and J sheds 3 bases, leaving 8 bases between their ends. Including the terminal cysteine and phenylalanine, the CDR3 comprises 15 residues. The DNA shown is the 45-base CDR3, in frame from base 1.